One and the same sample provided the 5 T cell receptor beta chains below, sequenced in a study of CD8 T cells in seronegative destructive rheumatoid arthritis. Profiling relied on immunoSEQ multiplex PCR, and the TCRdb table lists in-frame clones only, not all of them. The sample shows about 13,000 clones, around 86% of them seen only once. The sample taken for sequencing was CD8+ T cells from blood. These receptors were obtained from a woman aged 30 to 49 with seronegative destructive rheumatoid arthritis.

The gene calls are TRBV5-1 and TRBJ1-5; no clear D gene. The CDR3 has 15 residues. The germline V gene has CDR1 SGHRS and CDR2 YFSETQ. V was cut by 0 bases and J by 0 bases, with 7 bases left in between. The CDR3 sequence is CASSLAGNSNQPQHF. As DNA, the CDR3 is TGCGCCAGCAGCTTGGCCGGTAATAGCAATCAGCCCCAGCATTTT. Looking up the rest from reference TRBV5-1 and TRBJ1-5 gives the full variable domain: KAGVTQTPRYLIKTRGQQVTLSCSPISGHRSVSWYQQTPGQGLQFLFEYFSETQRNKGNFPGRFSGRQFSNSRSEMNVSTLELGDSALYLCASSLAGNSNQPQHFGDGTRLSIL.

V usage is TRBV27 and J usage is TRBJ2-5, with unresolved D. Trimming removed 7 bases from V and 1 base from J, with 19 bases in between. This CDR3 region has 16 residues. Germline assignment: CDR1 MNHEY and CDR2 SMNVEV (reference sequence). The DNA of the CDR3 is TGTGCCAGCAAATCTGCCCGCTTTTTCGGCCAAGAGACCCAGTACTTC. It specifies CASKSARFFGQETQYF.

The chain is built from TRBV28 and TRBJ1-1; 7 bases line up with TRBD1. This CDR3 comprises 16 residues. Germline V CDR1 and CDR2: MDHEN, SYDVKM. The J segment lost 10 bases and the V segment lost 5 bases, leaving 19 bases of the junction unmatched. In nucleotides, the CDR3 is TGTGCCAGCAGTCATCGGGACAGCTTATACGTAGGGGGAGCTTTCTTT. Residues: CASSHRDSLYVGGAFF.

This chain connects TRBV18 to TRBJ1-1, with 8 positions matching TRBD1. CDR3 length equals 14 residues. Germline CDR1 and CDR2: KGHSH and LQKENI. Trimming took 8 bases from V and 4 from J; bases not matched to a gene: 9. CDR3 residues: CASAWGQVITEAFF. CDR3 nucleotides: TGTGCCAGCGCCTGGGGACAGGTCATCACTGAAGCTTTCTTT.

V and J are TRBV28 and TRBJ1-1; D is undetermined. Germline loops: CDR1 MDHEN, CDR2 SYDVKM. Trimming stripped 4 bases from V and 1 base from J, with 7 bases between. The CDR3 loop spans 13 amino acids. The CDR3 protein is CASSYTENTEAFF. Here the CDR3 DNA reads TGTGCCAGCAGTTACACAGAGAACACTGAAGCTTTCTTT.